These 32 T cell receptor beta chains were all obtained from the same sample, sequenced in a study of blood T cell repertoires in COVID-19. Sequenced by immunoSEQ multiplex PCR; TCRdb stores in-frame clones only, minus some. The data hold 70,000 to 95,000 clones, with around nine tenths observed a single time. The specimen was peripheral blood. These TCRs come from an elderly woman with acute or convalescent COVID-19.

The J gene is TRBJ1-3, the V gene TRBV19; a possible D gene is TRBD1 (6 bases). Trimming cost V 3 bases and J 2 bases, with 14 bases left between them. Germline CDR1 is LNHDA and CDR2 is SQIVND (reference sequence). The CDR3 covers 16 residues. The chain's CDR3 is CASSIFNRAAGNTIYF. The CDR3 DNA reads as TGTGCCAGTAGTATCTTTAACAGGGCTGCTGGAAACACCATATATTTT.

The chain couples TRBV19 to TRBJ1-4, with no clear D. Trimming cost V 3 bases and J 7 bases, with 18 bases left between them. The CDR3 covers 16 residues. CDR1 LNHDA and CDR2 SQIVND come from the germline V gene (reference sequence). CDR3 sequence: CASSISSGSSSEKLFF. Here the CDR3 DNA reads TGTGCCAGTAGTATCTCGTCTGGGAGTAGCAGTGAAAAACTGTTTTTT. The complete variable domain, with remaining parts taken from reference TRBV19 and TRBJ1-4, reads DGGITQSPKYLFRKEGQNVTLSCEQNLNHDAMYWYRQDPGQGLRLIYYSQIVNDFQKGDIAEGYSVSREKKESFPLTVTSAQKNPTAFYLCASSISSGSSSEKLFFGSGTQLSVL.

The V gene is TRBV9, the J gene TRBJ1-2; D gene unclear. Germline lookup yields CDR1 SGDLS and CDR2 YYNGEE. The germline V and J ends were trimmed by 4 bases and 5 bases, with 15 bases remaining between them. The CDR3 has 14 residues. CDR3 DNA sequence: TGTGCCAGCAGCCCGACCCTGGAGACGTATGGCTACACCTTC. Its translation: CASSPTLETYGYTF.

For the CDR3, the DNA is TGTGCCAGTAGTATAGCCCAGGGCCGGTCCTACGAGCAGTACTTC. Protein product: CASSIAQGRSYEQYF. This chain joins TRBV19 and TRBJ2-7, with a possible D match to TRBD1 (5 bases). From germline, CDR1 is LNHDA and CDR2 SQIVND (reference sequence). This CDR3 is built from 15 residues. V was clipped by 1 base and J by 1 base, with 11 bases between them. The full variable domain, rest sourced from reference TRBV19 and TRBJ2-7, is DGGITQSPKYLFRKEGQNVTLSCEQNLNHDAMYWYRQDPGQGLRLIYYSQIVNDFQKGDIAEGYSVSREKKESFPLTVTSAQKNPTAFYLCASSIAQGRSYEQYFGPGTRLTVT.

The chain has TRBV5-1 and TRBJ2-7, with TRBD2 matching over 10 bases. Trimming removed 4 bases from V and 6 bases from J; junction bases left unmatched: 10. This CDR3 comprises 15 residues. CDR1 is SGHRS and CDR2 is YFSETQ in the germline V gene. CDR3 bases: TGCGCCAGCAGCCCCAGCGGGGGGGCCCGAATCGAGCAGTACTTC. This translates into CASSPSGGARIEQYF.

CDR3 sequence: CASSPRGSQTGNTIYF. In DNA, the CDR3 is TGTGCCAGCAGCCCCAGGGGATCTCAAACTGGAAACACCATATATTTT. The chain recombines TRBV4-2 with TRBJ1-3, with D maybe TRBD1 (6 bases). The CDR3 covers 16 residues. CDR1 and CDR2 from the germline V gene are LGHNA and YNFKEQ. Trimming took 4 bases from V and 2 from J, leaving 15 bases between them.

The chain combines TRBV7-2 with TRBJ1-2; 8 bases match TRBD1. This CDR3 comprises 13 residues. J was trimmed by 5 bases and V by 2 bases; bases with no gene match: 1. The germline CDR1 and CDR2 sequences are SGHTA and FQGNSA. The CDR3 spells CASSLRTGYGYTF. CDR3 coding DNA: TGTGCCAGCAGCTTAAGGACAGGGTATGGCTACACCTTC.

This chain connects TRBV5-1 to TRBJ1-3, with a weak D call TRBD1 (5 bases). Germline V CDR1 and CDR2: SGHRS, YFSETQ. Trimming cost V 4 bases and J 0 bases, with 11 bases left between them. The length of the CDR3 is 15 residues. Here the CDR3 DNA reads TGCGCCAGCAGCGCCCGACAGAGCTCTGGAAACACCATATATTTT. It translates to CASSARQSSGNTIYF.

The J gene is TRBJ2-7, the V gene TRBV30; a weak D match, TRBD2 (6 bases). Per germline, CDR1 GTSNPN and CDR2 SVGIG (reference sequence). The V end was cut by 5 bases, the J end by 4 bases, with 15 bases between. The CDR3 runs to 13 residues. CDR3 amino acids: CAWSPGLIYEQYF. The CDR3 bases are TGTGCCTGGTCGCCGGGACTTATATACGAGCAGTACTTC.

In the case of this clone: An end of the junction differs from the germline gene, which may be a read error. The chain carries TRBV7-7 and TRBJ2-1; 10 positions agree with TRBD2. The CDR3 is 15 amino acids. CDR1 is SSHAT and CDR2 is FNYEAQ in the germline V gene (reference sequence). CDR3 sequence reads: CASSRIAGGHNEQFF. The CDR3 bases are TGTGCTAGCAGCAGAATAGCGGGGGGTCACAATGAGCAGTTCTTC.

V is TRBV9 and J is TRBJ2-7; 15 positions match TRBD2. The CDR3 covers 17 residues. The trim removed 4 bases at V and 4 bases at J, leaving 9 bases unmatched. Germline V gene data show CDR1 as SGDLS and CDR2 as YYNGEE. The CDR3 loop is CASSPRPGTSGRYEQYF. CDR3 bases: TGTGCCAGCAGCCCTAGACCCGGGACTAGCGGGAGGTACGAGCAGTACTTC.

The V call is TRBV6-5, the J call TRBJ2-3, with TRBD2 matching over 7 bases. Germline trimming cut 6 bases from V and 10 bases from J; bases unmatched to any gene: 10. Germline V CDR1 and CDR2: MNHEY, SVGAGI. The CDR3 runs to 13 residues. This CDR3 reads CASRGLDTLPQYF. The CDR3 DNA sequence: TGTGCCAGCAGAGGACTAGACACTCTCCCGCAGTATTTT.

The rearrangement uses TRBV19 and TRBJ1-4; 10 positions agree with TRBD1. Germline V CDR1 and CDR2: LNHDA, SQIVND (reference sequence). V was pared by 5 bases and J by 5 bases, with 14 bases of the junction left unmatched. The CDR3 sequence is 18 residues long. The CDR3 here is CASSSGRDRGLRNEKLFF. The CDR3 DNA is TGTGCCAGTAGTTCTGGGAGAGACAGGGGGCTCCGGAATGAAAAACTGTTTTTT.

The chain combines TRBV6-4 with TRBJ2-2; D uncertain. V lost 3 bases and J lost 3, with 8 bases in between. The germline V gene has CDR1 MRHNA and CDR2 SNTAGT. The CDR3 loop spans 14 amino acids. Here the CDR3 reads CASSETRDTGELFF. CDR3 coding DNA: TGTGCCAGCAGTGAAACCCGGGACACCGGGGAGCTGTTTTTT.

Only one count was recorded for this clone. The V call is TRBV7-2, the J call TRBJ2-5; 10 nucleotides match TRBD2. V was pared by 2 bases and J by 4 bases, with 10 bases of the junction left unmatched. Looked up from germline, CDR1 is SGHTA and CDR2 is FQGNSA. The CDR3 loop spans 17 amino acids. The CDR3 protein is CASSLFPQREGPETQYF. The CDR3, as DNA: TGTGCCAGCAGCTTATTTCCCCAGCGGGAGGGCCCAGAGACCCAGTACTTC.

The rearrangement joins TRBV2 to TRBJ2-6; D is undetermined. The CDR3 consists of 14 residues. The V gene's germline CDR1 is SNHLY and CDR2 FYNNEI. V lost 8 bases and J lost 1, with 9 bases in between. The chain's CDR3 is CASGPISGANVLTF. CDR3 DNA: TGTGCCAGCGGCCCCATTTCTGGGGCCAACGTCCTGACTTTC.

The chain combines TRBV7-3 with TRBJ2-2, with D hard to call. In germline, CDR1 is SGHTA, CDR2 FQGTGA. V dropped 5 bases and J dropped 2 bases, with 9 bases sitting between them. The CDR3 spans 14 residues. The CDR3 here is CASSLNINTGELFF. In DNA form, the CDR3 reads TGTGCCAGCAGCCTAAACATTAACACCGGGGAGCTGTTTTTT.

The chain employs TRBV6-5 and TRBJ2-7; 9 bases match TRBD1. This CDR3 is built from 14 residues. V gave up 4 bases and J gave up 3 bases; unmatched junction bases: 4. Germline V lookup: CDR1 MNHEY, CDR2 SVGAGI. The CDR3 DNA reads TGTGCCAGCAGTTCCGGACAGGGGATCTACGAGCAGTACTTC. Protein sequence: CASSSGQGIYEQYF.

The chain recombines TRBV14 with TRBJ1-4, with 7 bases lining up with TRBD1. Unmatched junction bases numbered 8, after V lost 4 bases and J lost 6 bases. The germline V gene has CDR1 SGHDN and CDR2 FVKESK. The CDR3 has 15 residues. The CDR3 spells CASSLRPGTDEKLFF. The DNA for the CDR3 is TGTGCCAGCAGCCTAAGGCCCGGGACAGATGAAAAACTGTTTTTT.

The rearrangement uses TRBV19 and TRBJ2-1; 11 bases fit TRBD2. The CDR3 extends over 14 amino acids. CDR1 is LNHDA and CDR2 is SQIVND in the germline V gene (reference sequence). The ends lost 6 bases at V and 7 bases at J; junction bases unmatched: 5. CDR3: CASRSLAGGNEQFF. The CDR3 region has the DNA TGTGCCAGTAGGAGCCTAGCGGGAGGAAATGAGCAGTTCTTC.

This chain uses TRBV23-1 with TRBJ2-1; possible D gene TRBD1, 5 bases. TRBV23-1 falls under the ORF class, with uncertain function. The CDR3 sequence is 16 residues long. Trimming took off 0 bases at V and 6 bases at J, with 15 bases between the two ends. CDR3 coding DNA: TGCGCCAGCAGTCAATCCTTCCGGCGCAGGGTCAATGAGCAGTTCTTC. Translating gives CASSQSFRRRVNEQFF.

In this sample, this clone turned up once. The chain has TRBV7-2 and TRBJ1-2, with D possibly matching TRBD1 (5 bases). Germline CDR1 and CDR2: SGHTA and FQGNSA. V lost 5 bases and J 7 bases, leaving 17 bases between the germline ends. The CDR3 has 14 amino acids. CDR3 amino acids: CASSPPWGVGGYTF. The DNA of the CDR3 is TGTGCCAGCAGCCCGCCCTGGGGGGTCGGTGGCTACACCTTC.

The chain links TRBV6-5 to TRBJ1-1; the match to TRBD1 covers 9 bases. The V gene's germline CDR1 is MNHEY and CDR2 SVGAGI. Trimming took 6 bases from V and 5 from J; bases not matched to a gene: 10. This CDR3 has 15 residues. The CDR3 protein is CASSPGQGRSTEAFF. The CDR3 DNA sequence: TGTGCCAGCAGCCCAGGACAGGGGCGATCAACTGAAGCTTTCTTT.

V gene TRBV6-5 combines with J gene TRBJ1-4; maybe TRBD1 (5 bases). The CDR3 extends over 15 amino acids. CDR1 is MNHEY, CDR2 SVGAGI, per germline. Trimming stripped 7 bases from V and 6 bases from J, with 18 bases between. The chain's CDR3 is CASTRGRGRDEKLFF. In nucleotides, the CDR3 is TGTGCCAGCACCCGGGGGAGGGGCAGGGATGAAAAACTGTTTTTT.

This clone showed up just a few times. J is TRBJ2-6 and V is TRBV7-2; a weak D match, TRBD2 (6 bases). Trimming pared 5 bases from V and 0 bases from J, leaving 14 bases between. Germline assignment: CDR1 SGHTA and CDR2 FQGNSA. CDR3 length: 17 residues. CDR3: CASSPYRGYSGANVLTF. The CDR3 nucleotides read TGTGCCAGCAGCCCCTATCGGGGGTACTCTGGGGCCAACGTCCTGACTTTC. Combining the CDR3 with reference TRBV7-2 and TRBJ2-6 gives the whole variable domain GAGVSQSPSNKVTEKGKDVELRCDPISGHTALYWYRQSLGQGLEFLIYFQGNSAPDKSGLPSDRFSAERTGGSVSTLTIQRTQQEDSAVYLCASSPYRGYSGANVLTFGAGSRLTVL.

The rearrangement links TRBV2 to TRBJ1-2, with 10 bases that match TRBD1. CDR3 length equals 15 residues. Germline loops: CDR1 SNHLY, CDR2 FYNNEI. The V segment lost 5 bases and the J segment 5 bases; nucleotides outside the gene matches: 8. CDR3 sequence reads: CASSSGTGATYGYTF. In nucleotides, the CDR3 is TGTGCCAGCAGTTCCGGGACAGGGGCGACGTATGGCTACACCTTC.

This chain connects TRBV18 to TRBJ1-1; D unclear. The germline CDR1 and CDR2 sequences are KGHSH and LQKENI. Trimming shortened V by 2 bases and J by 5 bases, and 15 bases separated the two germline ends. The CDR3 runs 15 residues. Here the CDR3 reads CASSPLQPRGTEAFF. The CDR3 DNA reads as TGTGCCAGCTCACCATTACAGCCCCGCGGGACTGAAGCTTTCTTT.

V gene TRBV29-1 combines with J gene TRBJ2-1; D is possibly TRBD2 (5 bases). V was shortened by 1 base and J by 6 bases, with 10 bases between the two germline ends. The CDR3 loop spans 13 amino acids. Germline V gene lookup returns CDR1 SQVTM and CDR2 ANQGSEA. CDR3: CSVEGLFPNEQFF. The CDR3 nucleotides are TGCAGCGTTGAAGGACTATTTCCCAATGAGCAGTTCTTC.

In nucleotides, the CDR3 is TGTGCCAGCAGCTCGGGACAGAGCAATCAGCCCCAGCATTTT. Protein: CASSSGQSNQPQHF. The chain carries TRBV7-9 and TRBJ1-5, with 7 nucleotides matching TRBD1. The CDR3 runs 14 residues. V shed 4 bases and J 1 base; nucleotides not matched to a gene: 1. Germline CDR1 is SEHNR and CDR2 is FQNEAQ (reference sequence).

V gene TRBV24-1 combines with J gene TRBJ2-1; TRBD2 is a possible D gene (6 bases). The germline V gene encodes CDR1 KGHDR and CDR2 SFDVKD. The CDR3 consists of 14 residues. The V gene lost 3 bases and the J gene lost 11 bases, with 16 bases spanning the gap. The CDR3, as DNA: TGTGCCACCAGTGATCCGCGCACTAGCTGGCAGCAGTTCTTC. Encoded protein: CATSDPRTSWQQFF.

The chain links TRBV6-5 to TRBJ2-1; 9 positions agree with TRBD1. Germline V gene lookup returns CDR1 MNHEY and CDR2 SVGAGI. J was trimmed by 4 bases and V by 2 bases; bases with no gene match: 3. CDR3 size: 15 residues. CDR3 residues: CASSYTGTGYNEQFF. CDR3 bases: TGTGCCAGCAGTTACACCGGGACAGGGTACAATGAGCAGTTCTTC.

A single count supports this clone. The genes are TRBV9 and TRBJ1-1; D gene uncertain. The CDR3 covers 15 residues. Per germline, CDR1 SGDLS and CDR2 YYNGEE. Trimming took 3 bases from V and 0 from J, leaving 12 bases between them. CDR3 region: CASSAQFAMNTEAFF. CDR3 bases: TGTGCCAGCAGCGCCCAGTTTGCCATGAACACTGAAGCTTTCTTT.